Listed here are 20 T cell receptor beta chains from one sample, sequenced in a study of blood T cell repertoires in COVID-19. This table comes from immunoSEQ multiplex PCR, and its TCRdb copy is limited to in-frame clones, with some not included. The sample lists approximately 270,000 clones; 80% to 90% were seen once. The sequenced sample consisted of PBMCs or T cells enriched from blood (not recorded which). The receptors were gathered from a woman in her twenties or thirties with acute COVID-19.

CDR3 nucleotides: TGTGCCAGCTCACTTTCTAGCGGGCAGTTCTACGAGCAGTACTTC. This codes for CASSLSSGQFYEQYF. The chain recombines TRBV18 with TRBJ2-7; 8 bases match TRBD2. With 4 bases clipped from V and 3 bases from J, the junction kept 8 bases outside the gene matches. Germline assignment: CDR1 KGHSH and CDR2 LQKENI. CDR3 length: 15 residues.

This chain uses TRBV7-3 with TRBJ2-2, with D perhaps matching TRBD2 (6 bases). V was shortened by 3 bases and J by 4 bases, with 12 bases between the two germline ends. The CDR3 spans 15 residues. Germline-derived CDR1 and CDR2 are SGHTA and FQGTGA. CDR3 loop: CASSFGGTSTGELFF. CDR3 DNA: TGTGCCAGCAGCTTCGGCGGGACGAGCACCGGGGAGCTGTTTTTT.

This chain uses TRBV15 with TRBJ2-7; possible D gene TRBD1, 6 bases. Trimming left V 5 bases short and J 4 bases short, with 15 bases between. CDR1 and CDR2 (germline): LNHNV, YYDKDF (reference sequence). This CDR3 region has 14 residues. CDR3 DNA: TGTGCCACCAGCCAGAGGAACAGGGATTACGAGCAGTACTTC. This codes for CATSQRNRDYEQYF. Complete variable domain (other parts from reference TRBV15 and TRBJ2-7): DAMVIQNPRYQVTQFGKPVTLSCSQTLNHNVMYWYQQKSSQAPKLLFHYYDKDFNNEADTPDNFQSRRPNTSFCFLDIRSPGLGDTAMYLCATSQRNRDYEQYFGPGTRLTVT.

The DNA for the CDR3 is TGTGCCAGCAGCGAACAGGGAGCTAGCACAGATACGCAGTATTTT. Encoded protein: CASSEQGASTDTQYF. The chain joins TRBV5-4 to TRBJ2-3, with D perhaps TRBD1 (6 bases). From germline, CDR1 is SGHNT and CDR2 YYREEE (reference sequence). Trimming pared 4 bases from V and 0 bases from J, leaving 12 bases between. This CDR3 has 15 amino acids.

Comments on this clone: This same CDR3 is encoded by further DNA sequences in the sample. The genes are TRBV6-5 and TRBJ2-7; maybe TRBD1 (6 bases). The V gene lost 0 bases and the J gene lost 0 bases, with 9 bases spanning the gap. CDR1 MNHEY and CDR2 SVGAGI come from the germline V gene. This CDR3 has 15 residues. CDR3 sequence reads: CASSYSGRGSYEQYF. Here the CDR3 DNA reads TGTGCCAGCAGTTACTCGGGCAGGGGCTCCTACGAGCAGTACTTC.

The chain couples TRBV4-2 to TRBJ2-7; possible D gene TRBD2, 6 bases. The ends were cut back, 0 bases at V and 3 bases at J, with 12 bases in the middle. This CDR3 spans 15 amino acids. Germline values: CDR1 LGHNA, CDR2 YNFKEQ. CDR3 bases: TGTGCCAGCAGCCAAGACCCGGGAGAAGGCTACGAGCAGTACTTC. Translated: CASSQDPGEGYEQYF.

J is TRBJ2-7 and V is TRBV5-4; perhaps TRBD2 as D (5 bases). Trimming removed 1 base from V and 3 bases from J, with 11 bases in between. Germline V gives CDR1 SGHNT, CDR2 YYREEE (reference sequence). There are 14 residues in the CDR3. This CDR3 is CASSLTGEGYEQYF. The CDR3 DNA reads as TGTGCCAGCAGCTTGACCGGGGAAGGCTACGAGCAGTACTTC.

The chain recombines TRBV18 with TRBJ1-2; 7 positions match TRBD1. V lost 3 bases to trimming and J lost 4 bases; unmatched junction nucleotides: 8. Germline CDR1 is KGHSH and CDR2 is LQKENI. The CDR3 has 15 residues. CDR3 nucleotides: TGTGCCAGCTCACCTGGACAGGAGAGTTTCTATGGCTACACCTTC. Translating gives CASSPGQESFYGYTF.

CDR3 residues: CASSSPGQGVNIQYF. As DNA, the CDR3 is TGCGCCAGCAGCTCTCCGGGACAGGGGGTAAACATTCAGTACTTC. The chain links TRBV5-1 to TRBJ2-4, with 11 bases lining up with TRBD1. V lost 3 bases and J lost 6; bases outside the gene matches: 5. Germline V gene data show CDR1 as SGHRS and CDR2 as YFSETQ. The CDR3 totals 15 residues.

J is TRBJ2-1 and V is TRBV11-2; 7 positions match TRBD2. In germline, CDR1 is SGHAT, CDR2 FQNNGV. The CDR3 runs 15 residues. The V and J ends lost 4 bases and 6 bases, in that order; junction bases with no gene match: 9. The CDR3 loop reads CASSWGGGRGNEQFF. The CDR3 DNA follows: TGTGCCAGCAGCTGGGGCGGCGGGAGAGGCAATGAGCAGTTCTTC. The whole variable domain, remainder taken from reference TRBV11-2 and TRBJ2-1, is EAGVAQSPRYKIIEKRQSVAFWCNPISGHATLYWYQQILGQGPKLLIQFQNNGVVDDSQLPKDRFSAERLKGVDSTLKIQPAKLEDSAVYLCASSWGGGRGNEQFFGPGTRLTVL.

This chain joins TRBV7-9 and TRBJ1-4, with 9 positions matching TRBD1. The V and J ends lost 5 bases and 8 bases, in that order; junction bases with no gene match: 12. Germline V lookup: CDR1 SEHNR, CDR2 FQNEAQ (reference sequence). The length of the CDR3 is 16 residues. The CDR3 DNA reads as TGTGCCAGCAGCCCCGCCACCGGGACAGGGCTCGAAAAACTGTTTTTT. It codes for CASSPATGTGLEKLFF.

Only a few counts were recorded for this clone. The CDR3 DNA sequence: TGTGCCAGCAGGAGAGGACTAGCGGGAGATGGGGAGCAGTACTTC. Translating it yields CASRRGLAGDGEQYF. The chain has TRBV27 and TRBJ2-7; 13 bases match TRBD2. CDR1 is MNHEY, CDR2 SMNVEV, per germline (reference sequence). The CDR3 length is 15 residues. After removal of 6 bases from V and 7 bases from J, the junction contained 9 bases not matched to a gene.

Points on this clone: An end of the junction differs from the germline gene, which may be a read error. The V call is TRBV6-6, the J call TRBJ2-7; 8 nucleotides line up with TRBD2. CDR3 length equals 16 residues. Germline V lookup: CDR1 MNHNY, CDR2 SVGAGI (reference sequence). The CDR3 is CASSHSGTRDSYEQYF. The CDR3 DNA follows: TGTGCCAGCAGTCACTCCGGGACTAGGGACTCCTACGAGCAGTACTTC.

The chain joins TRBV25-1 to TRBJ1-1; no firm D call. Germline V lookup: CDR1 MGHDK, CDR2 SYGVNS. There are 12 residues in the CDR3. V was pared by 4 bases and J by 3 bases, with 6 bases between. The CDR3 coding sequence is TGTGCCAGCAGTGGAGGAGACACTGAAGCTTTCTTT. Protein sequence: CASSGGDTEAFF.

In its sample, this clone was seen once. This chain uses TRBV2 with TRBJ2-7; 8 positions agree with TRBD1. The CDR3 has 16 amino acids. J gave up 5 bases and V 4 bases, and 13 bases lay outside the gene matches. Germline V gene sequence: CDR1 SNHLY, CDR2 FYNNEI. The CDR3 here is CASSGGRQGADNEQYF. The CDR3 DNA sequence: TGTGCCAGCAGTGGGGGAAGGCAGGGGGCGGACAACGAGCAGTACTTC.

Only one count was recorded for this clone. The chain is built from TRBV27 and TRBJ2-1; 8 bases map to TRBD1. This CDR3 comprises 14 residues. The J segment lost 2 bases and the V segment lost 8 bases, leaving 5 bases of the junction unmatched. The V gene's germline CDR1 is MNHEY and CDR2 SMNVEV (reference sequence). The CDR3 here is CASAAGGTYNEQFF. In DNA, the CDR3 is TGTGCCAGCGCCGCAGGGGGCACCTACAATGAGCAGTTCTTC.

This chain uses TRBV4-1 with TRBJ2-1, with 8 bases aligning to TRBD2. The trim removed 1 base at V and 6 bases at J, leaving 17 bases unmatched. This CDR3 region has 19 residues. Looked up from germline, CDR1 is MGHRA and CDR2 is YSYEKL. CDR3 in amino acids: CASSQAPTSGTSRPNEQFF. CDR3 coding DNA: TGCGCCAGCAGCCAAGCCCCAACCTCCGGGACTAGTAGGCCCAATGAGCAGTTCTTC.

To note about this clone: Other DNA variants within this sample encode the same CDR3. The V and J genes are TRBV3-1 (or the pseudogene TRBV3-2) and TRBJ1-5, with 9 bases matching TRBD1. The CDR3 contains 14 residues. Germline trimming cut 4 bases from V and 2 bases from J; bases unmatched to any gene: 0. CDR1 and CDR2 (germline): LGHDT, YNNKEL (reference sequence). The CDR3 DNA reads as TGTGCCAGCAGCCGACAGGGGGGCAATCAGCCCCAGCATTTT. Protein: CASSRQGGNQPQHF.

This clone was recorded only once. The CDR3 loop reads CASSSTGVGEQFF. The CDR3 DNA reads TGTGCCAGCTCCTCCACAGGTGTGGGTGAGCAGTTCTTC. The chain carries TRBV18 and TRBJ2-1, with a weak D call TRBD1 (5 bases). Looked up from germline, CDR1 is KGHSH and CDR2 is LQKENI. V was trimmed by 6 bases and J by 9 bases, leaving 15 bases between them. The length of the CDR3 is 13 residues.

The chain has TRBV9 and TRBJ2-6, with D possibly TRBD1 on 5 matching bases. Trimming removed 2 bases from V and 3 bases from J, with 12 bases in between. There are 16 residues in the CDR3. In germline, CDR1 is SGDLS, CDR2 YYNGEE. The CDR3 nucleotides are TGTGCCAGCAGCGTGGAAGGGGCGCTTGGGGCCAACGTCCTGACTTTC. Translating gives CASSVEGALGANVLTF.